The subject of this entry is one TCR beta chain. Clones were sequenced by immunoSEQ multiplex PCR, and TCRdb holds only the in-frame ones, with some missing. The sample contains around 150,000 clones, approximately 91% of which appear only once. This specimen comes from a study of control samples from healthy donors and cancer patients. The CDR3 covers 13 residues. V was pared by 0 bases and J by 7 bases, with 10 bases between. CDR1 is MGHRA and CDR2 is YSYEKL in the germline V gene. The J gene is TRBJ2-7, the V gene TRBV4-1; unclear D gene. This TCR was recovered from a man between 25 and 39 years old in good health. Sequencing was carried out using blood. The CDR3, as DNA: TGCGCCAGCAGCCAAGACAGGCTAGGGGAGCAGTACTTC. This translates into CASSQDRLGEQYF.